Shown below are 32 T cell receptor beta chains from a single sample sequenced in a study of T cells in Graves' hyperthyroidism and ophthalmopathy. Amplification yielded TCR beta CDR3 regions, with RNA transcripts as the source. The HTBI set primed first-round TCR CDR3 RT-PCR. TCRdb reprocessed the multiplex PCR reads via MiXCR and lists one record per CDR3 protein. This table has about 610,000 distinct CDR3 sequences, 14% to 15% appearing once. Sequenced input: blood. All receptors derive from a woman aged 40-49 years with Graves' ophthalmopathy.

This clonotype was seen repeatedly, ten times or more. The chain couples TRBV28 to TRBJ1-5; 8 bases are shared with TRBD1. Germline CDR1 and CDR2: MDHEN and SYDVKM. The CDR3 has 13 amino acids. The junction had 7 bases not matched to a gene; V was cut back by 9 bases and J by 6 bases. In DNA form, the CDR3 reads TGTGCCAGTTCAGGGGGCGCGGGTCAGCCCCAGCATTTT. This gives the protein CASSGGAGQPQHF.

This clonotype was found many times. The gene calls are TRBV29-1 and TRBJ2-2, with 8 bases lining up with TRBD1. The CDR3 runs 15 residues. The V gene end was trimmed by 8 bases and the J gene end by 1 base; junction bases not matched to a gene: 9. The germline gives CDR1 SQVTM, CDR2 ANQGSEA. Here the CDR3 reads CSIPRGTGNTGELFF. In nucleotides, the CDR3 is TGCAGCATCCCTAGGGGGACAGGGAACACCGGGGAGCTGTTTTTT.

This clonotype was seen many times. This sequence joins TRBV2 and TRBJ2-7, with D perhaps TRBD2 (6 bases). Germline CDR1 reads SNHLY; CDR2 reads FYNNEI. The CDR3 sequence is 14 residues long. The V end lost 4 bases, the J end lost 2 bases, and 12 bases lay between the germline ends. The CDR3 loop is CASSVTRGAYEQYF. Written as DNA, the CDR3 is TGTGCCAGCAGTGTAACGCGGGGCGCCTACGAGCAGTACTTC.

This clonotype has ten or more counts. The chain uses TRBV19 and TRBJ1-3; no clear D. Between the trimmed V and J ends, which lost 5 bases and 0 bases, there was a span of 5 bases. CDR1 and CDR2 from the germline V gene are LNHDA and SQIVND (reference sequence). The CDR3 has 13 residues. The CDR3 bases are TGTGCCAGTAGTTCTGACTCTGGAAACACCATATATTTT. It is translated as CASSSDSGNTIYF.

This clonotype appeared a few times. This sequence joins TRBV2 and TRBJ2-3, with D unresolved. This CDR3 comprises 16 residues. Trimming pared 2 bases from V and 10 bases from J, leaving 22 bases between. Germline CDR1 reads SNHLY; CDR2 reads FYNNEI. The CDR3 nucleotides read TGTGCCAGCAGTGAATCTGCCACAGCCCCGAGTTGGTCGCAGTATTTT. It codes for CASSESATAPSWSQYF.

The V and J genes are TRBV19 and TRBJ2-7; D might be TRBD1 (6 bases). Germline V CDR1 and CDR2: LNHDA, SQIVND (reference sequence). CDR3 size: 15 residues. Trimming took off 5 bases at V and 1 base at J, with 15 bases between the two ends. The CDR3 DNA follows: TGTGCCAGTAGTCCATCGGACAGACCTTCCTACGAGCAGTACTTC. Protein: CASSPSDRPSYEQYF.

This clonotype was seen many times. Here the CDR3 reads CASRETDTGTYEQYF. The CDR3 bases are TGCGCCAGCCGAGAAACCGACACGGGAACCTACGAGCAGTACTTC. The chain recombines TRBV4-1 with TRBJ2-7; possible D gene TRBD2, 5 bases. CDR3 length: 15 amino acids. V was clipped by 8 bases and J by 2 bases, with 19 bases between them. Germline CDR1 is MGHRA and CDR2 is YSYEKL.

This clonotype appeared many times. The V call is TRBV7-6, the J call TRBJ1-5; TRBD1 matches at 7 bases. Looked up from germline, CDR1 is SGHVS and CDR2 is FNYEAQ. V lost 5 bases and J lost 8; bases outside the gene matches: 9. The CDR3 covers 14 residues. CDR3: CASSPDRALKPQHF. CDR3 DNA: TGTGCCAGCAGCCCCGACAGGGCTCTTAAGCCCCAGCATTTT. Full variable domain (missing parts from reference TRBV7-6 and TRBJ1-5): GAGVSQSPRYKVTKRGQDVALRCDPISGHVSLYWYRQALGQGPEFLTYFNYEAQQDKSGLPNDRFSAERPEGSISTLTIQRTEQRDSAMYRCASSPDRALKPQHFGDGTRLSIL.

The CDR3 protein is CASSQVSAGSGYTF. The CDR3 coding sequence is TGTGCCAGCAGCCAAGTTTCGGCAGGGAGTGGCTACACCTTC. The chain joins TRBV3-1 to TRBJ1-2, with D perhaps matching TRBD1 (5 bases). The V end was cut by 1 base, the J end by 7 bases, with 13 bases between. The germline gives CDR1 LGHDT, CDR2 YNNKEL (reference sequence). The CDR3 loop spans 14 amino acids.

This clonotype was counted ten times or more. This CDR3 reads CASSLSDSYEQYF. The CDR3 coding sequence is TGTGCCAGCAGTTTGTCTGATTCCTACGAGCAGTACTTC. V and J are TRBV6-5 and TRBJ2-7; D is unresolved. The length of the CDR3 is 13 residues. Deletions cut 4 bases from V and 1 base from J, with 8 bases between. Germline assignment: CDR1 MNHEY and CDR2 SVGAGI.

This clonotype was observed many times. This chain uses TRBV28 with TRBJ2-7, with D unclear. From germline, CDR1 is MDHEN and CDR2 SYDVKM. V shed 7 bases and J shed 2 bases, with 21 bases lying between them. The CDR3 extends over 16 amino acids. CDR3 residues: CASIAVGSPVPYEQYF. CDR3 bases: TGTGCCAGCATCGCGGTCGGTAGTCCGGTTCCCTACGAGCAGTACTTC.

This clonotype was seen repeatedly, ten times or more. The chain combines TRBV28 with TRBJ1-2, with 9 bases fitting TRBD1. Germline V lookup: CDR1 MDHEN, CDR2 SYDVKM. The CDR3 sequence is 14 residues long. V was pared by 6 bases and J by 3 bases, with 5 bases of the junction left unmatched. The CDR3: CASRETGGDYGYTF. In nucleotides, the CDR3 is TGTGCCAGCAGAGAGACAGGGGGGGACTATGGCTACACCTTC.

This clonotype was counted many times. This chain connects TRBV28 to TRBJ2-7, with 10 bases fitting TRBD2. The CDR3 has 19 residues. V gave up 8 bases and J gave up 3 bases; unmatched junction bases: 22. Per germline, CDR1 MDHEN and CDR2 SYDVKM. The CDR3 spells CASRTPRLAGAGGDYEQYF. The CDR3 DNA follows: TGTGCCAGCCGAACCCCGAGGCTAGCGGGAGCAGGGGGGGACTACGAGCAGTACTTC.

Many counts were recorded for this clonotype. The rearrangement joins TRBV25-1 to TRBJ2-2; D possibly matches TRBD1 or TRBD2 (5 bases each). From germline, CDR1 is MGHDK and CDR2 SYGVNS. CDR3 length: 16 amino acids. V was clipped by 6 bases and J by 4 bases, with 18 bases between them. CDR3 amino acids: CASSSGTPAPTGELFF. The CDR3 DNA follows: TGTGCCAGCAGCTCCGGGACCCCTGCCCCCACCGGGGAGCTGTTTTTT.

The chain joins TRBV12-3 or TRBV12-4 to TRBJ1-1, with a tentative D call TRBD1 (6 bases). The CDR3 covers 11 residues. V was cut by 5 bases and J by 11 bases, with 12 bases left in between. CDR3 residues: CASSPGTLAFF. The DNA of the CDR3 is TGTGCCAGCAGTCCAGGGACATTGGCTTTCTTT.

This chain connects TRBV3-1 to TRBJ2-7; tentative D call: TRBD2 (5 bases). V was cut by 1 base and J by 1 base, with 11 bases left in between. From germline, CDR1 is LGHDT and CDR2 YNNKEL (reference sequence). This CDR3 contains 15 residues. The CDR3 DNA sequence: TGTGCCAGCAGCCAAGGGGAACGGGAATCCTACGAGCAGTACTTC. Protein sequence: CASSQGERESYEQYF.

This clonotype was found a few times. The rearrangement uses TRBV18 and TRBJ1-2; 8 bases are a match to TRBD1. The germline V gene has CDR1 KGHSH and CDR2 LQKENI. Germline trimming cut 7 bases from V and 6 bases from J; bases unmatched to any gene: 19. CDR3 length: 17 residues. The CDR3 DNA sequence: TGTGCCAGCTTTAGAGGAGGGACAGGAGTGGAGATGGATGGCTACACCTTC. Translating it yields CASFRGGTGVEMDGYTF. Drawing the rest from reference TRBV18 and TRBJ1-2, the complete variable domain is NAGVMQNPRHLVRRRGQEARLRCSPMKGHSHVYWYRQLPEEGLKFMVYLQKENIIDESGMPKERFSAEFPKEGPSILRIQQVVRGDSAAYFCASFRGGTGVEMDGYTFGSGTRLTVV.

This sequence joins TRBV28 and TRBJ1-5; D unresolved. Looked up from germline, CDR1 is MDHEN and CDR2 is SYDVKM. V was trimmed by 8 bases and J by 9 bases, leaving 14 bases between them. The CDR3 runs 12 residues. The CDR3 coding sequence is TGTGCCAGCCGTATAGACCGGCTGCCCCAGCATTTT. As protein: CASRIDRLPQHF.

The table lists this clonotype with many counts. The CDR3 bases are TGTGCCAGCAGTCCCCTCGGGGAGGGGAGAGGAGAGACCCAGTACTTC. It specifies CASSPLGEGRGETQYF. The chain recombines TRBV28 with TRBJ2-5, with TRBD2 matching 7 bases. Germline-derived CDR1 and CDR2 are MDHEN and SYDVKM. J gave up 4 bases and V 5 bases, and 13 bases lay outside the gene matches. The CDR3 covers 16 residues. Complete variable domain (other parts from reference TRBV28 and TRBJ2-5): DVKVTQSSRYLVKRTGEKVFLECVQDMDHENMFWYRQDPGLGLRLIYFSYDVKMKEKGDIPEGYSVSREKKERFSLILESASTNQTSMYLCASSPLGEGRGETQYFGPGTRLLVL.

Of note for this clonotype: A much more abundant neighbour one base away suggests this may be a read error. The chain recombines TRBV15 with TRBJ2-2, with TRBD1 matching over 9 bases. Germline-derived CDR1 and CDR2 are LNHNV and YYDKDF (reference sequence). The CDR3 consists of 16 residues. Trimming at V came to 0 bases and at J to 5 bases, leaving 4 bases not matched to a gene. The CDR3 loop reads CATSRDKTGGTGELFF. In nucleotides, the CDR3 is TGTGCCACCAGCAGAGACAAGACAGGGGGGACCGGGGAGCTGTTTTTT.

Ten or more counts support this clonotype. CDR3 nucleotide sequence: TGTGCCAGCAGTTACCTAGGGGGCACTGAAGCTTTCTTT. It encodes CASSYLGGTEAFF. The V call is TRBV6-2 or TRBV6-3, the J call TRBJ1-1; D may be TRBD1 (6 bases). V lost 2 bases, J lost 4 bases, and 8 bases lay in between. The CDR3 length is 13 residues. CDR1 and CDR2 (germline): MNHEY, SVGEGT.

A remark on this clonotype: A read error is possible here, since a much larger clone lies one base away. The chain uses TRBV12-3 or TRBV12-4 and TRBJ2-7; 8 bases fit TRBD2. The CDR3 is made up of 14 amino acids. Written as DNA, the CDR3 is TGTGCCAGCAGTTTGGCGGCGGGGGGCTACGAGCAGTGCTTC. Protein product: CASSLAAGGYEQCF.

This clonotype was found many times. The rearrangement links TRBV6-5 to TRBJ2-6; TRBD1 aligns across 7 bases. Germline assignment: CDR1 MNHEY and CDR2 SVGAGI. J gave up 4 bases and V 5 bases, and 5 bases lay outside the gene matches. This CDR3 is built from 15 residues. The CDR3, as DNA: TGTGCCAGCAGTACCACAGGGGTCGGGGCCAACGTCCTGACTTTC. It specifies CASSTTGVGANVLTF.

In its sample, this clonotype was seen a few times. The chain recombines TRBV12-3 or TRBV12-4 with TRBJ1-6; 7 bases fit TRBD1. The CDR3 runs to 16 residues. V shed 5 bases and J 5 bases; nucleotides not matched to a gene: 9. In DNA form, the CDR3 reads TGTGCCAGCAGTGGGGGACAGAGAGGAGATAATTCACCCCTCCACTTT. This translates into CASSGGQRGDNSPLHF.

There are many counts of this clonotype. The chain's CDR3 is CASSSMGSGVEQYF. DNA for the CDR3: TGTGCCAGCAGTTCTATGGGTTCGGGGGTCGAGCAGTACTTC. This sequence joins TRBV27 and TRBJ2-7; D possibly corresponds to TRBD2 (6 bases). V was clipped by 4 bases and J by 6 bases, with 16 bases between them. The CDR3 totals 14 residues. Germline lookup yields CDR1 MNHEY and CDR2 SMNVEV (reference sequence).

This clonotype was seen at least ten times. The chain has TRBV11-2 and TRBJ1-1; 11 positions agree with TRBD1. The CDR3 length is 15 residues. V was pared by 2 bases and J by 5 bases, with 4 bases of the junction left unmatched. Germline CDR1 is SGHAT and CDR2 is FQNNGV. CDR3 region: CASSLWGTGGTEAFF. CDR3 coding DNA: TGTGCCAGCAGCTTATGGGGGACAGGGGGAACTGAAGCTTTCTTT.

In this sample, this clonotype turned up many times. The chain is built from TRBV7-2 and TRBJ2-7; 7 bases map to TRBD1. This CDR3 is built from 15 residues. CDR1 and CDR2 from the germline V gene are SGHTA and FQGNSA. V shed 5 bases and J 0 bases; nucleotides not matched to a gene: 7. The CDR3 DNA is TGTGCCAGCAGCATTAACAGGGGTAGCTCCTACGAGCAGTACTTC. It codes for CASSINRGSSYEQYF.

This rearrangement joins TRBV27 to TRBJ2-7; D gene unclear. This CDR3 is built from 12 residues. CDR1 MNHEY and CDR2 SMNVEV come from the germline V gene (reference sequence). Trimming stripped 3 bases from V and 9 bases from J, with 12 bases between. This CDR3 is CASSLLVNRQYF. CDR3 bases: TGTGCCAGCAGTTTGTTAGTTAACAGGCAGTACTTC.

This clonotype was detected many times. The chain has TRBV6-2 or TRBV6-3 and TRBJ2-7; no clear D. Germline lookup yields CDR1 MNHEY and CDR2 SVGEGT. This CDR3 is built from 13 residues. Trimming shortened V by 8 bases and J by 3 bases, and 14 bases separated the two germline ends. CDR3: CASLTAGHYEQYF. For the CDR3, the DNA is TGTGCCAGCCTCACGGCAGGCCACTACGAGCAGTACTTC.

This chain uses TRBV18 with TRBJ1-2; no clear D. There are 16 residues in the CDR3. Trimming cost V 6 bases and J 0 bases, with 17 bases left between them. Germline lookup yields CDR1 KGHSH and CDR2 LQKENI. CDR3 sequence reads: CASSLQDLPANYGYTF. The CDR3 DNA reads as TGTGCCAGCTCCCTCCAGGACCTCCCTGCTAACTATGGCTACACCTTC.

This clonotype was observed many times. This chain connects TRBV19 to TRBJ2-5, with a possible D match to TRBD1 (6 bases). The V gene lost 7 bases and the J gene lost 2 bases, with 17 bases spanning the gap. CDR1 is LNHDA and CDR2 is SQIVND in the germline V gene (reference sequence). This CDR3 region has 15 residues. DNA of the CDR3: TGTGCCAGTAATAACGGGACATTCTCGCAAGAGACCCAGTACTTC. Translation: CASNNGTFSQETQYF.

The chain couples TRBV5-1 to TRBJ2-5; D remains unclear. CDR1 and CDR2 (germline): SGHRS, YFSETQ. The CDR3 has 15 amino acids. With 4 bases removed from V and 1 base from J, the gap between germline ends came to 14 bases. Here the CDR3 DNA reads TGCGCCAGCAGCCCTGGCCAGGCCCCCCAAGAGACCCAGTACTTC. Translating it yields CASSPGQAPQETQYF.